These 2 T cell receptor beta chains came from one sample sequenced in a study of human T cells and chemical hapten exposure. TCRdb ran MiXCR on the RACE reads and lists one entry per CDR3 protein. Here the sample spans tens of thousands of distinct CDR3 sequences, approximately 10% being singletons. Time point of the sample: patch test 2, 6 weeks after DPC sensitization. Specified treatment: therapeutic diphenylcyclopropenone sensitization with weekly scalp DPC. The source material was whole blood, sampled in connection with sensitization to the hapten diphenylcyclopropenone (DPC). These receptors were obtained from a woman in her fifties or sixties with alopecia areata. Some clones in this sample may be carry-over from other donors' samples.

This clonotype was seen at least ten times. This chain uses TRBV29-1 with TRBJ2-1; D is perhaps TRBD1 (8 bases). Germline assignment: CDR1 SQVTM and CDR2 ANQGSEA. Trimming shortened V by 6 bases and J by 2 bases, and 17 bases separated the two germline ends. The CDR3 spans 15 residues. The DNA for the CDR3 is TGCAGCGTGGGAGGGGGACAGGAGCCCTACAATGAGCAGTTCTTC. This sequence encodes CSVGGGQEPYNEQFF.

This clonotype was found many times. The J gene is TRBJ1-6, the V gene TRBV7-9, with D possibly being TRBD1 (6 bases). This CDR3 is built from 14 residues. The germline V and J ends were trimmed by 5 bases and 10 bases, with 15 bases remaining between them. CDR1 and CDR2 (germline): SEHNR, FQNEAQ (reference sequence). The CDR3 DNA is TGTGCCAGCAGCCGGATCGGACAGACCTCACCCCTCCACTTT. Its translation: CASSRIGQTSPLHF. Complete variable domain (other parts from reference TRBV7-9 and TRBJ1-6): DTGVSQNPRHKITKRGQNVTFRCDPISEHNRLYWYRQTLGQGPEFLTYFQNEAQLEKSRLLSDRFSAERPKGSFSTLEIQRTEQGDSAMYLCASSRIGQTSPLHFGNGTRLTVT.